This entry is about one TCR beta chain. Its target is not known. The data belong to a study of read filtering for tumor transcriptome and immune sequencing. Study results and caveats: Correlation between methods rose after single-read clonotypes were removed.

Trimming removed 5 bases from V and 1 base from J; junction bases left unmatched: 3. CDR3 length: 14 residues. Germline V gene data show CDR1 as SGHTA and CDR2 as FQGTGA. Molecular barcoded adaptors covering alpha/delta and beta/gamma chains were used on approximately 400 ng RNA. TCRdb reanalysed the reads using MiXCR and keeps one entry per CDR3 protein. The data show about 57,000 distinct CDR3 sequences, roughly 19% seen once. The rearrangement links TRBV7-3 to TRBJ2-5; 8 bases are a match to TRBD1. Sequenced input: a population of CD138-negative cells sorted from bone marrow. This TCR was sampled from a donor aged 40 or older with multiple myeloma. CDR3 DNA: TGTGCCAGCAGCGCAACAGGGGGCCAAGAGACCCAGTACTTC. As protein: CASSATGGQETQYF.